The source of this TCR beta chain is a study of cytomegalovirus exposure and HLA in healthy donors. Study-level results: There were some public TCRs occurring in many donors, but most TCR sequences were rare.

The PCR employed 60 Vbeta primers together with 13 Jbeta primers. Method: immunoSEQ multiplex PCR; TCRdb's copy keeps in-frame clones and lacks some. This repertoire shows around 120,000 clones, 60% to 80% found once; its top ten account for roughly 4.5%. As concerns this clone: No antigen is known for it.

Germline trimming cut 4 bases from V and 5 bases from J; bases unmatched to any gene: 11. Germline assignment: CDR1 MGHRA and CDR2 YSYEKL. CDR3 length: 16 amino acids. This chain connects TRBV4-1 to TRBJ2-7, with TRBD2 matching 10 bases. The clonotype comes from a man aged 45 to 65 in good health and CMV-seropositive. Sequencing was done on a sample of PBMCs. The CDR3 sequence: CASSPSGVSGGDEQYF. DNA for the CDR3: TGCGCCAGCAGCCCCTCAGGGGTGAGCGGGGGGGACGAGCAGTACTTC.